Each of the 4 T cell receptor beta chains below was sequenced from the same sample in a study of cytomegalovirus exposure and HLA in healthy donors. The PCR employed 60 Vbeta primers together with 13 Jbeta primers. Clones were read by immunoSEQ multiplex PCR, and TCRdb kept only the in-frame ones, dropping some. The profile shows 100,000 to 150,000 clones, 76% of them singletons. Material: PBMCs. Receptors originate from a man aged 45 to 65 in good health and CMV-seronegative.

The CDR3 sequence is CAWSVLGGSGETQYF. In nucleotides, the CDR3 is TGTGCCTGGAGTGTATTGGGCGGGTCGGGAGAGACCCAGTACTTC. The rearrangement joins TRBV30 to TRBJ2-5; maybe TRBD2 (5 bases). Deletions cut 0 bases from V and 4 bases from J, with 15 bases between. CDR1 GTSNPN and CDR2 SVGIG come from the germline V gene (reference sequence). CDR3 length: 15 residues.

The rearrangement uses TRBV28 and TRBJ1-1, with 9 bases fitting TRBD1. The junction had 3 bases not matched to a gene; V was cut back by 3 bases and J by 4 bases. The CDR3 covers 14 residues. Germline CDR1 is MDHEN and CDR2 is SYDVKM. The DNA of the CDR3 is TGTGCCAGCAGTTTGGGGACAGGGATCACTGAAGCTTTCTTT. Translating gives CASSLGTGITEAFF.

The CDR3, as DNA: TGCGCCAGCAGCCAAGGGCAGGAGGATGAGCAGTTCTTC. Its protein product is CASSQGQEDEQFF. The J gene is TRBJ2-1, the V gene TRBV4-3, with a tentative D call TRBD2 (5 bases). The V end lost 1 base, the J end lost 8 bases, and 9 bases lay between the germline ends. Germline V gene sequence: CDR1 LGHNA, CDR2 YSLEER. The CDR3 spans 13 residues.

This clone has just one count. The rearrangement links TRBV28 to TRBJ2-1; D perhaps matches TRBD1 (6 bases). With 6 bases removed from V and 0 bases from J, the gap between germline ends came to 15 bases. This CDR3 comprises 16 residues. CDR1 is MDHEN and CDR2 is SYDVKM in the germline V gene. CDR3 sequence (DNA): TGTGCCAGCAGGTTTAGGGGGAGTTCCTCCTACAATGAGCAGTTCTTC. As protein: CASRFRGSSSYNEQFF.